This T cell receptor (beta chain) was identified during a study of blood T cell repertoires in COVID-19. Study-wide context: Collection of acute and convalescent COVID-19 samples took place in the United States, Italy and Spain.

The germline V gene encodes CDR1 GTSNPN and CDR2 SVGIG (reference sequence). Between the trimmed V and J ends, which lost 3 bases and 5 bases, there was a span of 7 bases. The CDR3 consists of 11 residues. In the authors' workflow: Amplification of reference gene primers provided the estimated nucleated cell counts. Assay used: immunoSEQ multiplex PCR; TCRdb lists only in-frame clones, some missing. V, J and clone size were drawn from that table, and D and trimming were deduced from the DNA. This sample has about 190,000 clones, with under 90% found just once. What was sequenced was peripheral blood. This receptor was taken from a man aged 30-40 years with active or convalescent COVID-19. This chain links TRBV30 with TRBJ1-1; D may be TRBD1 (5 bases). The CDR3 is CAWRGRTEAFF. The CDR3 nucleotides are TGTGCCTGGAGGGGGCGAACTGAAGCTTTCTTT.